This passage covers 24 T cell receptor beta chains from one sample sequenced in a study of molecular identifiers for immune sequencing clone quantification. TCRdb re-called the PCR reads through MiXCR, storing one row per CDR3 protein. This sample carries around 320,000 distinct CDR3 sequences, roughly 24% of them seen once, and the ten largest clones take 0.74%. The sequenced material came from naive CD8+ T cells from blood, with Jurkat cell RNA spiked in. The subset here: FACS-sorted CD8+CD4-CCR7+CD45RA+ naive T cells. The source is a human donor in good health. Some libraries in this study had Jurkat cell RNA spiked in.

This clonotype showed up just a few times. This sequence joins TRBV12-3 or TRBV12-4 and TRBJ1-1; TRBD1 agrees at 8 bases. V lost 4 bases, J lost 3 bases, and 4 bases stayed unmatched. This CDR3 is 14 amino acids long. CDR3 nucleotide sequence: TGTGCCAGCAGTTGGACAGGGTCTGACACTGAAGCTTTCTTT. Encoded protein: CASSWTGSDTEAFF.

This clonotype has a handful of counts. This chain links TRBV4-3 with TRBJ1-1; 8 positions match TRBD1. The ends lost 3 bases at V and 7 bases at J; junction bases unmatched: 7. Per the germline V gene, CDR1 is LGHNA and CDR2 is YSLEER. The CDR3 runs 14 residues. The CDR3 sequence: CASSQDRVGFEAFF. The CDR3 nucleotides are TGCGCCAGCAGCCAGGACAGGGTGGGGTTTGAAGCTTTCTTT.

Ten or more counts support this clonotype. The chain combines TRBV6-5 with TRBJ2-3; the match to TRBD2 covers 8 bases. Germline values: CDR1 MNHEY, CDR2 SVGAGI. V lost 0 bases and J lost 5; bases outside the gene matches: 7. The CDR3 runs to 16 residues. The DNA for the CDR3 is TGTGCCAGCAGTTACTCGTCCAGCGGGGGTGTAGATACGCAGTATTTT. This encodes CASSYSSSGGVDTQYF.

This clonotype was seen repeatedly, ten times or more. The chain couples TRBV25-1 to TRBJ1-1; D uncertain. The CDR3 extends over 13 amino acids. Germline lookup yields CDR1 MGHDK and CDR2 SYGVNS. The V and J ends lost 8 bases and 3 bases respectively, with 13 bases between them. DNA for the CDR3: TGTGCCAGCCTACTTGAAGGCGACACTGAAGCTTTCTTT. Protein product: CASLLEGDTEAFF. Together with reference TRBV25-1 and TRBJ1-1, the CDR3 gives the full variable domain: EADIYQTPRYLVIGTGKKITLECSQTMGHDKMYWYQQDPGMELHLIHYSYGVNSTEKGDLSSESTVSRIRTEHFPLTLESARPSHTSQYLCASLLEGDTEAFFGQGTRLTVV.

This clonotype occurred a few times. The V and J genes are TRBV23-1 and TRBJ1-3; 7 nucleotides line up with TRBD1. TRBV23-1 is an ORF, with its function uncertain. Trimming at V came to 4 bases and at J to 2 bases, leaving 11 bases not matched to a gene. This CDR3 has 17 amino acids. DNA of the CDR3: TGCGCCAGCAGTCGTTCCGGGACAGATATGACTGGAAACACCATATATTTT. It specifies CASSRSGTDMTGNTIYF.

This clonotype was picked up a small number of times. The chain has TRBV4-3 and TRBJ2-5; D gene ambiguous. This CDR3 has 14 residues. V was cut by 2 bases and J by 3 bases, with 10 bases left in between. CDR1 LGHNA and CDR2 YSLEER come from the germline V gene. For the CDR3, the DNA is TGCGCCAGCAGCCAATCAATAGTAAAAGAGACCCAGTACTTC. It codes for CASSQSIVKETQYF.

The chain joins TRBV2 to TRBJ1-2; TRBD1 matches 7 bases. V lost 1 base and J lost 3; bases outside the gene matches: 5. The CDR3 is 15 residues long. Germline V CDR1 and CDR2: SNHLY, FYNNEI. The CDR3 protein is CASSEGPGQYYGYTF. In nucleotides, the CDR3 is TGTGCCAGCAGTGAAGGCCCGGGACAGTACTATGGCTACACCTTC.

This clonotype was recorded a few times. The chain is built from TRBV12-3 or TRBV12-4 and TRBJ2-7, with D possibly called TRBD1 or TRBD2 (5 bases each). V lost 7 bases, J lost 6 bases, and 19 bases lay in between. The CDR3 runs to 14 residues. Written as DNA, the CDR3 is TGTGCCAGCACCCCTCTCCAGGGAGTTAGCGAGCAGTACTTC. Its translation: CASTPLQGVSEQYF.

A note on this clonotype: Sequence at one end of the junction differs from germline and may be a read error. This chain uses TRBV12-3 or TRBV12-4 with TRBJ1-5; the D gene is possibly TRBD1 (6 bases). This CDR3 is 15 amino acids long. CDR3 DNA sequence: TGTGCCGGCAGTTTAGGGGGGGGTAGCAATCAGCCCCAGCATTTT. This encodes CAGSLGGGSNQPQHF.

The table lists this clonotype with many counts. The rearrangement links TRBV13 to TRBJ2-1; D may be TRBD2 (6 bases). This CDR3 has 14 amino acids. V lost 4 bases to trimming and J lost 6 bases, with 13 bases between them. Per germline, CDR1 PRHDT and CDR2 FYEKMQ (reference sequence). This CDR3 reads CASSSRDSPNEQFF. CDR3 in DNA: TGTGCCAGCAGCTCCCGGGACTCACCCAATGAGCAGTTCTTC. The full variable domain, its missing parts supplied by reference TRBV13 and TRBJ2-1, is AAGVIQSPRHLIKEKRETATLKCYPIPRHDTVYWYQQGPGQDPQFLISFYEKMQSDKGSIPDRFSAQQFSDYHSELNMSSLELGDSALYFCASSSRDSPNEQFFGPGTRLTVL.

This clonotype showed up just a few times. This rearrangement joins TRBV4-1 to TRBJ1-5, with a possible D match to TRBD1 (5 bases). V lost 1 base, J lost 6 bases, and 13 bases lay in between. Germline V gene data show CDR1 as MGHRA and CDR2 as YSYEKL. The CDR3 length is 15 residues. The CDR3 region has the DNA TGCGCCAGCAGCCAAGGTGGAGGGGTTGGTCAGCCCCAGCATTTT. It codes for CASSQGGGVGQPQHF.

This clonotype was recorded a few times. Since the CDR3 does not end with the conserved phenylalanine or tryptophan, this likely comes from a read error. The DNA is omitted, as the CDR3 cannot be located on it reliably, and the CDR3 follows TCRdb's listing. V usage is TRBV23-1 and J usage is TRBJ1-5; the table's TRBD1 call for D was not verified on the DNA. TRBV23-1 qualifies as an ORF whose function is uncertain. A total of 11 residues make up the CDR3, ends included. The CDR3 reads CASSQTFRECV.

The chain combines TRBV12-3 or TRBV12-4 with TRBJ2-6; D gene uncertain. The CDR3 has 13 amino acids. V was clipped by 7 bases and J by 2 bases, with 6 bases between them. The CDR3 here is CASKHTGANVLTF. CDR3 coding DNA: TGTGCCAGCAAGCATACTGGGGCCAACGTCCTGACTTTC.

This clonotype occurred a few times. J is TRBJ2-6 and V is TRBV28, with a possible D match to TRBD1 (6 bases). The length of the CDR3 is 18 residues. Germline V CDR1 and CDR2: MDHEN, SYDVKM. Trimming left V 3 bases short and J 0 bases short, with 15 bases between. DNA for the CDR3: TGTGCCAGCAGTTTGAGGACAGTGGCTTTCTCTGGGGCCAACGTCCTGACTTTC. It specifies CASSLRTVAFSGANVLTF.

About this clonotype: One base away lies a much larger clone, so this may be a sequencing read error. The CDR3 nucleotides are TGTGCCAGCAGTTATACAGGGAACTTGGTGGGCTGTGGCTACACCTTC. It codes for CASSYTGNLVGCGYTF. The rearrangement uses TRBV27 and TRBJ1-2; a possible D gene is TRBD1 (6 bases). V was pared by 4 bases and J by 7 bases, with 22 bases between. Looked up from germline, CDR1 is MNHEY and CDR2 is SMNVEV (reference sequence). The CDR3 is 16 amino acids.

This clonotype was seen a few times. The chain employs TRBV10-3 and TRBJ1-1, with 9 bases lining up with TRBD1. V gave up 4 bases and J gave up 2 bases; unmatched junction bases: 5. The CDR3 spans 15 residues. Germline CDR1 ENHRY, CDR2 SYGVKD. In DNA, the CDR3 is TGTGCCATCAGTGGGTCGGGACAGGGCAACACTGAAGCTTTCTTT. Its translation is CAISGSGQGNTEAFF.

Written as DNA, the CDR3 is TGTGCCTGGAGTGGCGGACTCCCTTCTGAGTTCTTC. Translation gives CAWSGGLPSEFF. This chain uses TRBV30 with TRBJ2-1; D is possibly TRBD2 (5 bases). Trimming pared 1 base from V and 14 bases from J, leaving 15 bases between. This CDR3 spans 12 amino acids. The germline V gene has CDR1 GTSNPN and CDR2 SVGIG (reference sequence).

Ten or more counts support this clonotype. Written as DNA, the CDR3 is TGCAGCGTTCTCGGACAGGCCAATCAGCCCCAGCATTTT. Translation gives CSVLGQANQPQHF. The gene calls are TRBV29-1 and TRBJ1-5; TRBD1 matches 7 bases. In germline, CDR1 is SQVTM, CDR2 ANQGSEA. The CDR3 sequence is 13 residues long. V gave up 5 bases and J gave up 3 bases; unmatched junction bases: 4.

Turning to this clonotype: A much larger clone lies one base from this, so it may be a read error. The V call is TRBV7-8, the J call TRBJ1-2; 7 bases align to TRBD1. Germline V gene lookup returns CDR1 SGHVS and CDR2 FQNEAQ. This CDR3 has 13 residues. CDR3: CASSPGTAYGYAF. DNA of the CDR3: TGTGCCAGCAGTCCCGGGACAGCATATGGCTACGCCTTC.

This clonotype was observed at least ten times. This sequence joins TRBV6-5 and TRBJ1-4; no firm D call. This CDR3 has 14 residues. Trimming removed 4 bases at V and 2 bases at J, with 8 bases between. From germline, CDR1 is MNHEY and CDR2 SVGAGI. As DNA, the CDR3 is TGTGCCAGCAGTTCCCATCCTACTAATGAAAAACTGTTTTTT. This gives the protein CASSSHPTNEKLFF.

A remark on this clonotype: This may come from a read error, since a much larger clone is one base off. The chain links TRBV5-1 to TRBJ2-7; D call uncertain. Trimming shortened V by 0 bases and J by 1 base, and 11 bases separated the two germline ends. The CDR3 covers 15 residues. Germline V CDR1 and CDR2: SGHRS, YFSETQ. As DNA, the CDR3 is TGCGCCAGCAGCTTGGAGTTTCGCAGTTCCTACGAGCAGTACTTC. It specifies CASSLEFRSSYEQYF.

This clonotype was detected many times. The chain carries TRBV12-3 or TRBV12-4 and TRBJ2-3; 7 bases are shared with TRBD2. CDR3 length: 17 residues. V trimming: 3 bases; J trimming: 0 bases; junction bases outside the gene matches: 9. CDR3: CASSLEIISGSTDTQYF. CDR3 sequence (DNA): TGTGCCAGCAGTTTGGAAATTATTAGCGGGAGCACAGATACGCAGTATTTT.

This clonotype was counted a few times. V and J are TRBV6-5 and TRBJ2-7, with 15 bases that match TRBD2. J was trimmed by 4 bases and V by 7 bases; bases with no gene match: 14. CDR3 size: 18 residues. Germline loops: CDR1 MNHEY, CDR2 SVGAGI. In nucleotides, the CDR3 is TGTGCCAGCACTCATTATTGGGGACTAGCGGGAGGAATGTACGAGCAGTACTTC. Translated: CASTHYWGLAGGMYEQYF.

A remark on this clonotype: Being one base from a much bigger clone, this may be a read error. It is likely a read error, because the conserved phenylalanine at the end of the CDR3 is missing. The chain couples TRBV28 to TRBJ2-7; TRBD1 might be the D (6 bases). In germline, CDR1 is MDHEN, CDR2 SYDVKM. Trimming took 8 bases from V and 5 from J, leaving 19 bases between them. This CDR3 comprises 14 residues. The DNA of the CDR3 is TGTGCCAGCGAGGAACTCGACAGGAGCCACGAGCAGTACCTC. Its translation: CASEELDRSHEQYL.